The clone carrying this T cell receptor (beta chain) showed up just once. When replicate PCRs were run on sorted subsets, they used 150 to 250 ng DNA, about 30,000 T cell genomes. Data came from immunoSEQ multiplex PCR; TCRdb stores just in-frame clones and leaves some out. Counted here are some 2,000,000 clones, around 96% occurring once; the ten biggest clones make up about 1.1%. There are 15 residues in the CDR3. The germline CDR1 and CDR2 sequences are MNHEY and SMNVEV (reference sequence). The V and J ends lost 3 bases and 0 bases respectively, with 10 bases between them. This specimen comes from a study of shared clonotypes between healthy human individuals. The naive CD8 population came from CD45RO-negative cells selected for CCR7, without terminally differentiated effector memory CD45RA+ cells. Donors comprised healthy HIV-negative adults lacking recent acute infections or vaccinations.

The sample comprised naive CD8+ T cells sorted from blood. This chain connects TRBV27 to TRBJ2-3; D gene unclear. The clonotype comes from a man between 18 and 29 years old in good health. The CDR3 loop is CASSFKLGSTDTQYF. Written as DNA, the CDR3 is TGTGCCAGCAGTTTTAAGCTGGGCAGCACAGATACGCAGTATTTT.